This T cell receptor (beta chain) was sequenced in a study of blood T cell repertoires in COVID-19. As for the study in general: Sample material is recorded as cDNA or gDNA derived from T cells, B-cell-depleted T cells, or PBMCs.

The V end was cut by 7 bases, the J end by 1 base, with 7 bases between. The V gene's germline CDR1 is LGHDT and CDR2 YNNKEL (reference sequence). The CDR3 sequence is 12 residues long. Method: immunoSEQ multiplex PCR; TCRdb's copy keeps in-frame clones and lacks some. The table has about 97,000 clones, approximately 92% seen once. The chain joins TRBV3-1 (or the pseudogene TRBV3-2) to TRBJ1-1; no reliable D call. The sequencing input was peripheral blood. The receptor comes from a man in his fifties with active COVID-19. The chain's CDR3 is CASTHGNTEAFF. The DNA of the CDR3 is TGTGCCAGCACGCACGGGAACACTGAAGCTTTCTTT.